This T cell receptor (beta chain) was identified in a study of T cells in localized non-small cell lung cancer. Using immunoSEQ multiplex PCR, the repertoire was profiled, and TCRdb retains in-frame clones only, with some absent. The sample lists more than 15,000 clones, approximately 91% occurring once. Trimming pared 2 bases from V and 6 bases from J, leaving 11 bases between. Per germline, CDR1 SGHDN and CDR2 FVKESK. The CDR3 totals 15 residues. The sequences come from peripheral blood, collected before any cancer treatment. The gene calls are TRBV14 and TRBJ1-6; D is possibly TRBD1 (5 bases). This clonotype was sampled from a man between 40 and 70 years old with stage I lung adenocarcinoma. DNA for the CDR3: TGTGCCAGCAGCCAACAGGGAACCCCTAATTCACCCCTCCACTTT. As protein: CASSQQGTPNSPLHF.